The 16 T cell receptor beta chains below all came from one sample that was sequenced in a study of blood T cell repertoires in COVID-19. TCRdb's copy holds only in-frame clones and misses some; the assay was immunoSEQ multiplex PCR. The table has approximately 210,000 clones, just under 85% seen once. The sequencing input was peripheral blood. These receptors came from a woman in her fifties or sixties with active or convalescent COVID-19.

The V call is TRBV12-5, the J call TRBJ2-2, with no clear D. CDR3 length: 12 amino acids. The V gene's germline CDR1 is LGHNT and CDR2 FRNRAP. V lost 2 bases and J 5 bases, leaving 3 bases between the germline ends. The CDR3 nucleotides are TGTGCTAGTGGTTTGCAGACCGGGGAGCTGTTTTTT. It is translated as CASGLQTGELFF.

This chain links TRBV27 with TRBJ2-1, with 12 bases lining up with TRBD2. The germline V gene encodes CDR1 MNHEY and CDR2 SMNVEV (reference sequence). The CDR3 runs to 16 residues. Germline trimming cut 0 bases from V and 8 bases from J; bases unmatched to any gene: 5. The CDR3 coding sequence is TGTGCCAGCAGTTTATCGACGACTAGCGGGAGTCATGAGCAGTTCTTC. This gives the protein CASSLSTTSGSHEQFF.

This clone was picked up one time. The chain is built from TRBV5-1 and TRBJ2-7; 7 nucleotides align to TRBD1. The trim removed 4 bases at V and 5 bases at J, leaving 9 bases unmatched. CDR1 is SGHRS and CDR2 is YFSETQ in the germline V gene. The CDR3 contains 14 residues. The CDR3 coding sequence is TGCGCCAGCAGCGTAACCGGGACAGTCCACGAGCAGTACTTC. Its translation: CASSVTGTVHEQYF.

The V and J genes are TRBV6-5 and TRBJ1-6; D uncertain. The CDR3 covers 15 residues. Trimming took 7 bases from V and 4 from J, leaving 14 bases between them. Germline-derived CDR1 and CDR2 are MNHEY and SVGAGI. DNA of the CDR3: TGTGCCAGCACTAGCTTCGGTCCGTATAATTCACCCCTCCACTTT. Encoded protein: CASTSFGPYNSPLHF.

The chain recombines TRBV18 with TRBJ1-4; 9 bases agree with TRBD1. V was pared by 4 bases and J by 6 bases, with 9 bases of the junction left unmatched. Germline CDR1 reads KGHSH; CDR2 reads LQKENI. The CDR3 contains 16 residues. The chain's CDR3 is CASSRLQGAADEKLFF. CDR3 coding DNA: TGTGCCAGCTCACGACTACAGGGGGCAGCGGATGAAAAACTGTTTTTT.

The rearrangement joins TRBV24-1 to TRBJ2-5; 8 nucleotides line up with TRBD1. This CDR3 region has 14 residues. V dropped 4 bases and J dropped 4; count of bases not matched to a gene: 4. Germline assignment: CDR1 KGHDR and CDR2 SFDVKD. The CDR3 nucleotides read TGTGCCACCAGTGACCCAACAGGGGGAGAGACCCAGTACTTC. Its protein product is CATSDPTGGETQYF.

V and J are TRBV21-1 and TRBJ2-7; TRBD1 is the table's D call and was not checked against the DNA. TRBV21-1 is given as a pseudogene. CDR3 size: 16 residues. CDR3 nucleotides: TGTGCCAGCAGCCCCAGACCGGGACAGGGGACCTACGAGCAGTACGTC. Amino acid sequence: CASSPRPGQGTYEQYV.

Comment on this clone: Other DNA sequences in this specimen translate into the identical CDR3. The chain uses TRBV19 and TRBJ2-2; possibly TRBD1 for D (7 bases). The CDR3 length is 15 residues. Germline assignment: CDR1 LNHDA and CDR2 SQIVND (reference sequence). Trimming cost V 5 bases and J 4 bases, with 14 bases left between them. CDR3 protein: CASSEGARGTGELFF. CDR3 DNA sequence: TGTGCCAGTAGTGAGGGGGCGCGGGGCACCGGGGAGCTGTTTTTT.

CDR3 sequence: CATSRDGQPYSNQPQHF. The CDR3 DNA reads TGTGCCACCAGCAGAGATGGACAGCCATATAGCAATCAGCCCCAGCATTTT. This rearrangement joins TRBV15 to TRBJ1-5, with D possibly TRBD1 on 6 matching bases. The germline gives CDR1 LNHNV, CDR2 YYDKDF (reference sequence). The CDR3 is made up of 17 amino acids. Trimming left V 0 bases short and J 0 bases short, with 12 bases between.

The rearrangement joins TRBV5-1 to TRBJ2-6; 7 nucleotides line up with TRBD2. The length of the CDR3 is 14 residues. In germline, CDR1 is SGHRS, CDR2 YFSETQ. V was clipped by 4 bases and J by 11 bases; unmatched bases: 9. The CDR3 spells CASSPRGTPYVLTF. CDR3 sequence (DNA): TGCGCCAGCAGCCCGCGGGGGACTCCCTACGTCCTGACTTTC.

The gene calls are TRBV6-5 and TRBJ1-3; 8 bases are shared with TRBD1. Losses at the gene ends were 0 bases for V and 1 base for J; bases not matched to a gene: 2. Germline CDR1 reads MNHEY; CDR2 reads SVGAGI. There are 16 residues in the CDR3. The CDR3 bases are TGTGCCAGCAGTTACTCGCGGACAGGGTCTGGAAACACCATATATTTT. Residues: CASSYSRTGSGNTIYF.

The rearrangement links TRBV6-6 to TRBJ1-6; 7 bases are a match to TRBD1. With 5 bases clipped from V and 7 bases from J, the junction kept 14 bases outside the gene matches. Germline values: CDR1 MNHNY, CDR2 SVGAGI (reference sequence). The CDR3 sequence is 17 residues long. This CDR3 is CASSPNGRGTVNSPLHF. For the CDR3, the DNA is TGTGCCAGCAGTCCCAACGGGAGAGGGACAGTCAATTCACCCCTCCACTTT.

This chain connects TRBV4-2 to TRBJ2-7, with D perhaps TRBD2 (6 bases). V was pared by 0 bases and J by 0 bases, with 12 bases between. This CDR3 region has 16 residues. Germline V lookup: CDR1 LGHNA, CDR2 YNFKEQ. The DNA for the CDR3 is TGTGCCAGCAGCCAAGAGGAGGGCAGTTTCTCCTACGAGCAGTACTTC. Its protein product is CASSQEEGSFSYEQYF.

This chain uses TRBV7-9 with TRBJ2-5, with 12 bases lining up with TRBD1. The CDR3 consists of 16 residues. The V and J ends lost 5 bases and 4 bases, in that order; junction bases with no gene match: 8. CDR1 and CDR2 from the germline V gene are SEHNR and FQNEAQ (reference sequence). CDR3 region: CASSPGTGGRGETQYF. CDR3 bases: TGTGCCAGCAGCCCGGGGACAGGGGGCCGGGGAGAGACCCAGTACTTC.

The chain employs TRBV5-4 and TRBJ1-1; D is uncertain. V was trimmed by 4 bases and J by 1 base, leaving 17 bases between them. The CDR3 spans 16 residues. Germline assignment: CDR1 SGHNT and CDR2 YYREEE (reference sequence). CDR3 DNA: TGTGCCAGCAGCCGTCTCCCAGGAACAGCGAACACTGAAGCTTTCTTT. Encoded protein: CASSRLPGTANTEAFF.

The chain combines TRBV7-9 with TRBJ2-7, with D hard to call. Germline V gene data show CDR1 as SEHNR and CDR2 as FQNEAQ (reference sequence). This CDR3 region has 12 residues. The V and J ends lost 5 bases and 5 bases respectively, with 10 bases between them. The CDR3 loop reads CASSALNHEQYF. The CDR3 DNA reads TGTGCCAGCAGCGCGTTGAATCACGAGCAGTACTTC.